This paragraph reports one T cell receptor beta chain. Assay: immunoSEQ multiplex PCR; the TCRdb copy retains only in-frame clones and omits some. The top ten hold around 2.5% of the sample, which has roughly 150,000 clones, nearly 95% seen once. The source of the sample is a study of control samples from healthy donors and cancer patients. The CDR3 length is 19 residues. V dropped 0 bases and J dropped 3 bases, with 21 bases sitting between them. Germline values: CDR1 LGHNA, CDR2 YNFKEQ. The receptor's source is a man in his fifties or sixties in good health. The sequenced sample consisted of blood. The V and J genes are TRBV4-2 and TRBJ2-1; D may be TRBD2 (6 bases). CDR3 nucleotide sequence: TGTGCCAGCAGCCAAGATCCGGGGACTGGGACCCGAATCTACAATGAGCAGTTCTTC. Residues: CASSQDPGTGTRIYNEQFF.